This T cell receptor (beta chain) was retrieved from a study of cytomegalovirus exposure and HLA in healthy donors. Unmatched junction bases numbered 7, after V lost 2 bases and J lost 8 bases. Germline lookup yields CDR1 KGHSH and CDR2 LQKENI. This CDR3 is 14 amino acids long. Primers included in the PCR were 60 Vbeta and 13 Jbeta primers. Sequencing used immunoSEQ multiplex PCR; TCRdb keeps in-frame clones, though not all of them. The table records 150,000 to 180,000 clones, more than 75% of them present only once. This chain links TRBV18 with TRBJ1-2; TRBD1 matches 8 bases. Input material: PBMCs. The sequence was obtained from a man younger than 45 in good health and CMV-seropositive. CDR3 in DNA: TGTGCCAGCTCACCAAGGGACAGGAGTCAAGGCTACACCTTC. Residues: CASSPRDRSQGYTF.